Following are 23 T cell receptor beta chains from one sample sequenced in a study of human T cells and chemical hapten exposure. Regarding time point: pre-sensitization, week 0. Sample treatment: therapeutic diphenylcyclopropenone sensitization with weekly scalp DPC. TCRdb reprocessed the RACE reads via MiXCR and lists one record per CDR3 protein. The sample holds more than 300,000 distinct CDR3 sequences, around 5.5% seen once. The sample in question was whole blood, obtained in connection with sensitization to the hapten diphenylcyclopropenone (DPC). Every receptor here comes from a woman between 45 and 65 years old with alopecia areata. Some clones in this sample may be carry-over from other donors' samples.

The chain is built from TRBV20-1 and TRBJ1-2; D is unclear. V gave up 3 bases and J gave up 8 bases, with 16 bases separating them. The germline gives CDR1 DFQATT, CDR2 SNEGSKA (reference sequence). The CDR3 spans 13 residues. CDR3 sequence: CSARLDPWEGYTF. The CDR3 DNA reads as TGCAGTGCTAGGTTGGACCCTTGGGAAGGCTACACCTTC.

This clonotype was found many times. V usage is TRBV12-3 or TRBV12-4 and J usage is TRBJ1-2, with a possible D match to TRBD1 (5 bases). CDR3 size: 14 residues. V lost 4 bases to trimming and J lost 4 bases, with 13 bases between them. CDR3 in amino acids: CASSSSGTFYGYTF. In DNA, the CDR3 is TGTGCCAGCAGTTCATCCGGGACGTTCTATGGCTACACCTTC.

This clonotype appeared many times. V is TRBV5-6 and J is TRBJ1-2; D gene ambiguous. Trimming shortened V by 6 bases and J by 4 bases, and 10 bases separated the two germline ends. Germline V gives CDR1 SGHDT, CDR2 YYEEEE. This CDR3 region has 12 residues. The CDR3 bases are TGTGCCAGCACTTCCCTTGTCTATGGCTACACCTTC. Amino acid sequence: CASTSLVYGYTF.

The sample holds many counts of this clonotype. This chain connects TRBV29-1 to TRBJ2-5; D not resolved. Germline V gene data show CDR1 as SQVTM and CDR2 as ANQGSEA. Trimming removed 2 bases from V and 2 bases from J, with 3 bases in between. The CDR3 spans 11 residues. The CDR3 sequence is CSVERQETQYF. The CDR3 nucleotides are TGCAGCGTTGAAAGACAAGAGACCCAGTACTTC.

This clonotype was observed many times. The chain has TRBV24-1 and TRBJ1-2; no reliable D call. Per germline, CDR1 KGHDR and CDR2 SFDVKD. The V and J ends lost 3 bases and 3 bases respectively, with 10 bases between them. This CDR3 comprises 14 residues. The CDR3 DNA reads TGTGCCACCAGTGATAGCGGGTCAGACTATGGCTACACCTTC. Its protein product is CATSDSGSDYGYTF.

In its sample, this clonotype was seen many times. The chain links TRBV7-2 to TRBJ2-3; unclear D gene. Deletions cut 2 bases from V and 1 base from J, with 7 bases between. CDR3 length: 14 amino acids. CDR1 is SGHTA, CDR2 FQGNSA, per germline. The CDR3 region is CASSLTARTDTQYF. In DNA, the CDR3 is TGTGCCAGCAGCTTAACGGCCCGCACAGATACGCAGTATTTT.

This clonotype was counted at least ten times. The V call is TRBV6-5, the J call TRBJ2-5, with a tentative D call TRBD2 (6 bases). The germline gives CDR1 MNHEY, CDR2 SVGAGI. This CDR3 is built from 13 residues. Trimming left V 7 bases short and J 3 bases short, with 12 bases between. The CDR3 DNA sequence: TGTGCCAGCACCCCCGGAGGGGAAGAGACCCAGTACTTC. Its protein product is CASTPGGEETQYF.

Only a few counts were recorded for this clonotype. The rearrangement links TRBV10-2 to TRBJ2-3; 10 bases align to TRBD2. CDR1 WSHSY and CDR2 SAAADI come from the germline V gene. The CDR3 is made up of 15 amino acids. Trimming cost V 0 bases and J 3 bases; bases outside gene matches: 0. CDR3 sequence reads: CASSESSGGTDTQYF. The DNA of the CDR3 is TGCGCCAGCAGTGAGTCTAGCGGGGGGACAGATACGCAGTATTTT.

The genes are TRBV5-1 and TRBJ2-3; 8 bases are shared with TRBD2. The CDR3 is 15 amino acids. V was clipped by 4 bases and J by 7 bases; unmatched bases: 11. Germline-derived CDR1 and CDR2 are SGHRS and YFSETQ. The CDR3 region is CASSVGLAPTNTQYF. The CDR3 DNA is TGCGCCAGCAGCGTTGGACTAGCCCCGACAAATACGCAGTATTTT.

There are many counts of this clonotype. The chain uses TRBV4-3 and TRBJ2-7; no reliable D call. Trimming stripped 0 bases from V and 1 base from J, with 10 bases between. The CDR3 contains 15 residues. Germline lookup yields CDR1 LGHNA and CDR2 YSLEER. CDR3 in amino acids: CASSQEVSSSYEQYF. CDR3 DNA sequence: TGCGCCAGCAGCCAAGAAGTGAGCAGTTCCTACGAGCAGTACTTC.

V gene TRBV7-8 combines with J gene TRBJ1-1; no reliable D call. The length of the CDR3 is 13 residues. Trimming removed 5 bases from V and 2 bases from J, with 9 bases in between. Germline CDR1 is SGHVS and CDR2 is FQNEAQ. CDR3 DNA sequence: TGTGCCAGCAGCGTATGGGTTAACACTGAAGCTTTCTTT. Protein product: CASSVWVNTEAFF.

The V gene is TRBV28, the J gene TRBJ2-1; 7 bases map to TRBD2. The germline V gene has CDR1 MDHEN and CDR2 SYDVKM. The CDR3 runs 17 residues. V lost 4 bases and J lost 5; bases outside the gene matches: 14. The DNA of the CDR3 is TGTGCCAGCAGTTCCCTCCCCACCGGGCGGGAGAACAATGAGCAGTTCTTC. It is translated as CASSSLPTGRENNEQFF.

With regard to this clonotype: A read error may account for a junction end that differs from germline. V gene TRBV5-1 combines with J gene TRBJ1-1; D is unclear. The length of the CDR3 is 16 residues. Per germline, CDR1 SGHRS and CDR2 YFSETQ. CDR3 in DNA: TGCGCCAGCACCTTGTATGGGGTTAACATGAACACTGAAGCTTTCTTT. Translated, it gives CASTLYGVNMNTEAFF.

This clonotype has only a few counts. The chain joins TRBV9 to TRBJ2-1; D is unclear. This CDR3 is built from 15 residues. Per the germline V gene, CDR1 is SGDLS and CDR2 is YYNGEE. V lost 0 bases and J 3 bases, leaving 10 bases between the germline ends. CDR3 in amino acids: CASSVGAALYNEQFF. DNA of the CDR3: TGTGCCAGCAGCGTAGGTGCGGCCCTCTACAATGAGCAGTTCTTC.

This clonotype was seen repeatedly, ten times or more. The rearrangement uses TRBV11-2 and TRBJ2-3; 10 bases are a match to TRBD2. Germline CDR1 SGHAT, CDR2 FQNNGV. This CDR3 is built from 17 residues. With V trimmed by 2 bases and J by 4 bases, 9 bases remained unmatched. CDR3: CASSLLSGGAGADTQYF. CDR3 coding DNA: TGTGCCAGCAGCTTATTGAGCGGGGGGGCCGGGGCAGATACGCAGTATTTT.

J is TRBJ2-7 and V is TRBV4-3; tentative D call: TRBD1 (5 bases). The CDR3 has 15 amino acids. Germline V gene sequence: CDR1 LGHNA, CDR2 YSLEER. V lost 0 bases, J lost 7 bases, and 16 bases lay in between. The CDR3 DNA reads TGCGCCAGCAGCCAAGATCCCCAGGGAAGTCTAGAGCAGTACTTC. Its translation: CASSQDPQGSLEQYF.

This clonotype has at least ten counts. The chain carries TRBV9 and TRBJ2-6; D uncertain. The V end was cut by 4 bases, the J end by 4 bases, with 6 bases between. The CDR3 covers 13 residues. Germline V lookup: CDR1 SGDLS, CDR2 YYNGEE. The CDR3 nucleotides read TGTGCCAGCAGCCAACCCGGGGCCAACGTCCTGACTTTC. It specifies CASSQPGANVLTF.

This clonotype was observed at least ten times. V is TRBV21-1 and J is TRBJ1-1; the table's D gene call, TRBD1, was not cross checked with the DNA. TRBV21-1 is given as a pseudogene. This CDR3 is built from 15 residues. The CDR3 loop reads CASSSLDSLNTEAFF. The CDR3 nucleotides are TGTGCCAGCAGCAGCCTGGACAGCCTGAACACTGAAGCTTTCTTT.

J is TRBJ2-2 and V is TRBV7-2; D might be TRBD1 (5 bases). This CDR3 is built from 14 residues. Between the trimmed V and J ends, which lost 7 bases and 0 bases, there was a span of 9 bases. Looked up from germline, CDR1 is SGHTA and CDR2 is FQGNSA. The CDR3 reads CASKGAANTGELFF. The CDR3 DNA follows: TGTGCCAGCAAAGGGGCAGCGAACACCGGGGAGCTGTTTTTT.

This clonotype was seen only a few times. V usage is TRBV29-1 and J usage is TRBJ2-3, with a weak D call TRBD1 (6 bases). This CDR3 is built from 13 residues. Between the trimmed V and J ends, which lost 4 bases and 1 base, there was a span of 9 bases. Germline values: CDR1 SQVTM, CDR2 ANQGSEA. The CDR3 DNA follows: TGCAGCGTTGTAAACAGGGGCACAGATACGCAGTATTTT. Amino acid sequence: CSVVNRGTDTQYF.

The chain carries TRBV7-9 and TRBJ1-6; TRBD1 aligns across 7 bases. In germline, CDR1 is SEHNR, CDR2 FQNEAQ (reference sequence). The CDR3 spans 13 residues. J gave up 8 bases and V 10 bases, and 8 bases lay outside the gene matches. The CDR3 is CAIPGQGDSPLHF. CDR3 coding DNA: TGTGCCATCCCGGGGCAGGGGGATTCACCCCTCCACTTT.

Only a few counts were recorded for this clonotype. DNA for the CDR3: TGTGCCAGCAGCGTAGGTACGGACTGGCGCACAGATACGCAGTATTTT. Protein product: CASSVGTDWRTDTQYF. V gene TRBV9 combines with J gene TRBJ2-3, with a possible D match to TRBD2 (5 bases). The CDR3 totals 16 residues. Germline V gives CDR1 SGDLS, CDR2 YYNGEE. Trimming took off 0 bases at V and 1 base at J, with 12 bases between the two ends.

This clonotype has more than one count but fewer than ten. The gene calls are TRBV20-1 and TRBJ2-7, with 7 bases that match TRBD1. The CDR3 covers 12 residues. CDR1 is DFQATT, CDR2 SNEGSKA, per germline (reference sequence). Trimming at V came to 3 bases and at J to 1 base, leaving 0 bases not matched to a gene. The CDR3 bases are TGCAGTGCTAGCAGGGGGTCCTACGAGCAGTACTTC. Translated: CSASRGSYEQYF.